Listed below are T cell receptor beta chains from one sample, sequenced in a study of shared clonotypes between healthy human individuals. The data were produced by immunoSEQ multiplex PCR, yet TCRdb's version contains in-frame clones alone and is incomplete. The sample consists of some 1 million clones, 65% to 80% of them appearing once. The sequenced material came from memory CD4+ T cells sorted from blood. All receptors derive from a man in his late teens or twenties in good health. Each CDR3 is given without its conserved first and last residue. Each record gives: V gene, D gene, CDR3 protein. A D gene is named only where the DNA matches it firmly.

>TRBV9|-
ASSVMADRYNEQF
>TRBV15|-
ATSREGAEPYNEQF
>TRBV6-6|-
ASSYSLGRGAYEQY
>TRBV6-5|-
ASRRASKGYT
>TRBV15|-
ATSRDGGGNQPQH
>TRBV5-1|TRBD1
ASSGRTGDNEQF
>TRBV10-3|-
AISGVAQETQY
>TRBV6-1|-
ASRALGGHEQY
>TRBV4-2|-
ASSQPGQGTEAF
>TRBV7-6|-
ASSLSRGNTEAF
>TRBV2|-
ASSTANYGYT
>TRBV5-4|TRBD2
ASSLAVAGIDEQY
>TRBV6-1|-
ASSLAPGPEAF
>TRBV6-1|-
ASSEGYQPQH
>TRBV7-8|-
ASSLGTVNGYT
>TRBV6-6|-
ASSYSLGQETQY
>TRBV7-9|-
ASSYGTYEQY
>TRBV18|-
ASSLRGPATNEKLF
>TRBV5-6|-
ASSLGGQNEQF
>TRBV4-3|TRBD2
ASSQEASGGGDTQY
>TRBV11-2|-
ASSLYRTQTYEQY
>TRBV11-2|-
ASRPLGGPGANVLT
>TRBV2|-
ASSSGVGSTDTQY
>TRBV2|TRBD2
ASTSTSGVSEQY